This TCR beta chain is from a study of cytomegalovirus exposure and HLA in healthy donors. About this clone itself: The antigen is unknown.

V was shortened by 2 bases and J by 4 bases, with 17 bases between the two germline ends. The germline V gene encodes CDR1 SGHTA and CDR2 FQGNSA. The CDR3 consists of 16 residues. Study conclusions and caveats: A later analysis, which compared TCR beta chains of equal frequency, found the HLA-associated ones more clonally expanded. DRB1 had the most TCR associations and HLA-C the fewest, a later analysis found, with rates varying by HLA locus.

PCR employed 60 Vbeta and 13 Jbeta primers. Only in-frame clones appear in the TCRdb table, and some are missing; sequencing was by immunoSEQ multiplex PCR. In the table there are tens of thousands of clones, 70% of which are singletons. Healthy people donating bone marrow made up the donors. What was sequenced was PBMCs. The TCR sequence derives from a woman in her fifties or sixties in good health and CMV-seropositive. The chain couples TRBV7-2 to TRBJ1-2; D remains unclear. This CDR3 is CASSLPQTLASYGYTF. The CDR3 DNA reads as TGTGCCAGCAGCTTACCGCAGACGTTAGCCTCCTATGGCTACACCTTC.